These 7 T cell receptor beta chains originate from one sample sequenced in a study of regulatory T cells in long-lasting Graves disease. The time point was: newly diagnosed GD, antithyroid drugs for less than 3 months. Scientists built the TCR library using RNA that was extracted from PBMCs. TCR beta libraries were built with iRepertoire HTBI primers and Arm-PCR of CDR3 regions. TCRdb re-analysed the multiplex PCR reads in MiXCR, keeping a single row per CDR3 protein. The sample lists 250,000 to 300,000 distinct CDR3 sequences; more than 15% were seen once. A further study also used this sample, focusing on T cells in Graves' hyperthyroidism and ophthalmopathy.

The source was peripheral blood mononuclear cells (PBMCs), collected at new diagnosis, from a patient treated with antithyroid drugs. Receptors originate from a woman in her twenties or thirties with Graves disease.

This clonotype was seen at least ten times. This clone may be a read error of a much larger clone one base away. The chain recombines TRBV7-8 with TRBJ1-1; tentative D call: TRBD1 (5 bases). The CDR3 length is 12 residues. V was pared by 4 bases and J by 7 bases, with 10 bases between. The germline CDR1 and CDR2 sequences are SGHVS and FQNEAQ. In DNA, the CDR3 is TGTGCCAGCAGCTCTCCGGGGGGTGAAGCTTTCTTT. Protein sequence: CASSSPGGEAFF.

This clonotype was seen at least ten times. V and J are TRBV4-1 and TRBJ1-2; no reliable D call. The CDR3 has 14 amino acids. Trimming left V 3 bases short and J 8 bases short, with 16 bases between. Germline CDR1 is MGHRA and CDR2 is YSYEKL. DNA for the CDR3: TGCGCCAGCAGCCACGCCTTGTCCTCGGCGGGCTACACCTTC. Encoded protein: CASSHALSSAGYTF.

This clonotype has a handful of counts. The CDR3 reads CASSISWANTGELFF. As DNA, the CDR3 is TGTGCCAGTAGTATATCCTGGGCGAACACCGGGGAGCTGTTTTTT. The chain is built from TRBV19 and TRBJ2-2; D remains ambiguous. The germline CDR1 and CDR2 sequences are LNHDA and SQIVND (reference sequence). The CDR3 is made up of 15 amino acids. The V end lost 2 bases, the J end lost 0 bases, and 7 bases lay between the germline ends. The full variable domain, rest sourced from reference TRBV19 and TRBJ2-2, is DGGITQSPKYLFRKEGQNVTLSCEQNLNHDAMYWYRQDPGQGLRLIYYSQIVNDFQKGDIAEGYSVSREKKESFPLTVTSAQKNPTAFYLCASSISWANTGELFFGEGSRLTVL.

This clonotype showed up many times. J is TRBJ1-4 and V is TRBV20-1; unclear D gene. CDR1 and CDR2 (germline): DFQATT, SNEGSKA (reference sequence). CDR3 length: 14 residues. V lost 3 bases to trimming and J lost 0 bases, with 8 bases between them. In DNA form, the CDR3 reads TGCAGTGCTAGGCCCGGGGCAACTAATGAAAAACTGTTTTTT. Encoded protein: CSARPGATNEKLFF.

The genes are TRBV11-1 and TRBJ2-3; 10 bases are shared with TRBD1. The CDR3 runs 15 residues. Germline CDR1 is SGHAT and CDR2 is FQDESV (reference sequence). Trimming took 5 bases from V and 3 from J; bases not matched to a gene: 5. The CDR3 DNA reads TGTGCCAGCAGCCCGGGACAGGGGTGGACAGATACGCAGTATTTT. It yields the protein CASSPGQGWTDTQYF.

The table lists this clonotype with many counts. The chain has TRBV5-1 and TRBJ2-1; 9 positions match TRBD1. After removal of 1 base from V and 8 bases from J, the junction contained 7 bases not matched to a gene. This CDR3 has 15 amino acids. The germline V gene encodes CDR1 SGHRS and CDR2 YFSETQ. The CDR3 DNA follows: TGCGCCAGCAGCTTGATCCGGACAGGGGCTGATGAGCAGTTCTTC. This translates into CASSLIRTGADEQFF.

This clonotype was counted ten times or more. The rearrangement joins TRBV5-5 to TRBJ1-1; D perhaps matches TRBD1 (5 bases). Trimming pared 3 bases from V and 7 bases from J, leaving 10 bases between. CDR1 SGHKS and CDR2 YYEKEE come from the germline V gene (reference sequence). This CDR3 contains 12 residues. The CDR3 is CASSWDGREAFF. In DNA, the CDR3 is TGTGCCAGCAGCTGGGACGGACGTGAAGCTTTCTTT.